Listed below are T cell receptor beta chains from one sample, sequenced in a study of cytomegalovirus exposure and HLA in healthy donors. Generated by immunoSEQ multiplex PCR, the TCRdb table keeps only in-frame clones and is missing some. The data show about 200,000 clones, more than 80% seen once. Sequenced: PBMCs. Every receptor here comes from a man aged 25-40 years in good health and CMV-seronegative. The CDR3 runs from the conserved cysteine through the conserved F or W. A D gene is named only where the DNA matches it firmly. Some rows have no size entry. The others give once, few or many, or a class for an expanded clone.

J,V,D,size,DNA,CDR3
TRBJ1-1,TRBV28,.,.,TGTGCCAGCATCGACAGGCCCGGTAACACTGAAGCTTTCTTT,CASIDRPGNTEAFF
TRBJ2-1,TRBV9,.,once,TGTGCCAGCAGCGTAGGCGGGGCGCCTAACAATGAGCAGTTCTTC,CASSVGGAPNNEQFF
TRBJ2-7,TRBV7-9,TRBD1,.,TGTGCCAGCAGCTCTCGGTCGACAGGGCTGCACGAGCAGTACTTC,CASSSRSTGLHEQYF
TRBJ1-5,TRBV7-7,TRBD1,.,TGTGCTAGCAGCTTTAGGGACAGGGGGTGCAATCAGCCCCAGCATTTT,CASSFRDRGCNQPQHF
TRBJ1-2,TRBV5-1,TRBD1,few,TGCGCCAGCAGCTTGGGACAGGGGGGGAATGGCTACACCTTC,CASSLGQGGNGYTF
TRBJ1-6,TRBV7-2,TRBD1,.,TGTGCCAGCAGCCCCCGGGACAGGGGTTCACCCCTCCACTTT,CASSPRDRGSPLHF
TRBJ2-1,TRBV13,.,.,TGTGCCAGCAGCCCTTCAGGGGAGGGGTTCTACAATGAGCAGTTCTTC,CASSPSGEGFYNEQFF
TRBJ2-3,TRBV4-3,TRBD2,.,TGCGCCAGCAGCCCTTCCGGGGGGGCGGTCGATACGCAGTATTTT,CASSPSGGAVDTQYF
TRBJ1-1,TRBV6-1,.,.,TGTGCCAGCAGTGAGCGCCGGTCGGGTAACACTGAAGCTTTCTTT,CASSERRSGNTEAFF
TRBJ2-5,TRBV5-1,.,few,TGCGCCAGCAGCTTTAAAGAGACCCAGTACTTC,CASSFKETQYF
TRBJ2-2,TRBV5-1,.,.,TGCGCCAGCAGCTTGGCCATGTCAGGGAACACCGGGGAGCTGTTTTTT,CASSLAMSGNTGELFF
TRBJ1-2,TRBV7-9,.,.,TGTGCCAGCAGCTTAGCGGGCCCAACCGCTGGCTACACCTTC,CASSLAGPTAGYTF
TRBJ2-2,TRBV7-9,TRBD1,.,TGTGCCAGCAGCTTTACAGGGGCAAACACCGGGGAGCTGTTTTTT,CASSFTGANTGELFF
TRBJ2-1,TRBV7-9,TRBD1,.,TGTGCCAGCAACCGGGGACAGGGGGGAGTCTATTTCTTC,CASNRGQGGVYFF
TRBJ2-5,TRBV6-5,TRBD1,.,TGTGCCAGCCGGACGGGACAGGGGGTGCGGGAGCAGTACTTC,CASRTGQGVREQYF
TRBJ2-1,TRBV7-3,.,.,TGTGCCAGCAGTTTCGTTGGGAGCTCCTACAATGAGCAGTTCTTC,CASSFVGSSYNEQFF
TRBJ2-7,TRBV7-8,TRBD2,.,TGTGCCAGCAGCTCGGGACTAGCGGGGACCTACGAGCAGTACTTC,CASSSGLAGTYEQYF
TRBJ1-1,TRBV6-6,.,.,TGTGCCAGCAGTTACTTTTCTCCTGAGCTTAACACTGAAGCTTTCTTT,CASSYFSPELNTEAFF
TRBJ2-2,TRBV11-2,TRBD2,.,TGTGCCAGCAGCACACTTAGCGGGGCGTACACCGGGGAGCTGTTTTTT,CASSTLSGAYTGELFF
TRBJ1-3,TRBV7-9,.,.,TGTGCCAGCAGCTCCGATAAACGTGGACATGCTGGAAACACCATATATTTT,CASSSDKRGHAGNTIYF
TRBJ1-1,TRBV7-2,.,.,TGTGCCAGCAGCATTACCGGGGGAGCCCTGAACACTGAAGCTTTCTTT,CASSITGGALNTEAFF
TRBJ1-1,TRBV6-5,.,.,TGTGCCAGCAGTTACGGGCGGGGTTGGAACACTGAAGCTTTCTTT,CASSYGRGWNTEAFF
TRBJ2-3,TRBV7-3,TRBD2,.,TGTGCCAGCAGCTTAGGGACTAGCGGAGATACGCAGTATTTT,CASSLGTSGDTQYF
TRBJ1-5,TRBV18,TRBD1,.,TGTGCCAGCTCACCACGGGTGGCGACAGGGGGCTATAGCAATCAGCCCCAGCATTTT,CASSPRVATGGYSNQPQHF
TRBJ1-3,TRBV6-5,.,once,TGTGCCAGCAGTTACGGGGGGGGAAACACCATATATTTT,CASSYGGGNTIYF
TRBJ2-7,TRBV4-2,TRBD2,.,TGTGCCAGCAGCGGTACAGCGGGGGCCTACGAGCAGTACTTC,CASSGTAGAYEQYF
TRBJ1-5,TRBV6-1,TRBD1,.,TGTGCCAGCAGGGACAGGGGCCAGCCCCAGCATTTT,CASRDRGQPQHF